This T cell receptor beta chain was identified during a study of T cells in Graves' hyperthyroidism and ophthalmopathy. This clonotype was seen more than once but under ten times. Using RNA transcripts as the source, TCR beta CDR3 regions were amplified. RT-PCR in the first round (using the HTBI primer set) targeted the TCR CDR3. TCRdb fed the multiplex PCR reads into MiXCR, producing one record per CDR3 protein. The data hold 640,000 or so distinct CDR3 sequences, with under 15% observed a single time. Germline V CDR1 and CDR2: SGHAT, FQDESV (reference sequence). This CDR3 is 15 amino acids long. J was trimmed by 1 base and V by 6 bases; bases with no gene match: 4.

Material for sequencing was blood. The genes are TRBV11-1 and TRBJ2-3; 10 bases agree with TRBD2. The receptor was derived from a woman aged 40 to 50 with Graves' ophthalmopathy. The DNA of the CDR3 is TGTGCCAGCAGGGCCGGGACTAGCGGCACAGATACGCAGTATTTT. Translated, it gives CASRAGTSGTDTQYF.